This entry lists 6 T cell receptor beta chains sequenced from one sample in a study of metastatic and nonmetastatic thyroid tumors. TCRdb reprocessed the PCR reads using MiXCR. The sample records approximately 30,000 clones, about a sixth being singletons. No patient had received any treatment before thyroid surgery. Sequences were obtained from blood. The source is a female donor with papillary thyroid cancer or a benign thyroid nodule (not recorded which). Some clones in this sample may be carry-over from other donors' samples.

This clone showed up many times. The genes are TRBV5-1 and TRBJ2-5; D is possibly TRBD1 or TRBD2 (5 bases each). The CDR3 has 16 amino acids. Trimming removed 0 bases from V and 4 bases from J, with 16 bases in between. CDR1 SGHRS and CDR2 YFSETQ come from the germline V gene. CDR3 DNA: TGCGCCAGCAGCTTGGGATTTAGAGGGACGGTAGAGACCCAGTACTTC. Translating it yields CASSLGFRGTVETQYF.

This clone was counted ten times or more. Relative to the germline gene, one junction end is altered; a read error may explain this. The V call is TRBV6-1, the J call TRBJ2-2; the match to TRBD1 covers 7 bases. Germline V gives CDR1 MNHNS, CDR2 SASEGT. CDR3 length equals 14 residues. CDR3 sequence reads: CTSRSTGDTGELFF. The DNA for the CDR3 is TGTACCAGCAGAAGTACAGGGGACACCGGGGAGCTGTTTTTT.

This clone was recorded many times. The gene calls are TRBV28 and TRBJ2-7; TRBD1 matches at 8 bases. V gave up 5 bases and J gave up 6 bases; unmatched junction bases: 0. The CDR3 spans 11 residues. Looked up from germline, CDR1 is MDHEN and CDR2 is SYDVKM. The CDR3 loop is CASSDRGEQYF. CDR3 coding DNA: TGTGCCAGCAGTGACAGGGGCGAGCAGTACTTC.

This clone was seen a few times. This chain uses TRBV19 with TRBJ1-2, with 10 bases matching TRBD1. Germline loops: CDR1 LNHDA, CDR2 SQIVND (reference sequence). This CDR3 region has 13 residues. Losses at the gene ends were 7 bases for V and 5 bases for J; bases not matched to a gene: 4. CDR3 protein: CASTRDRGYGYTF. The CDR3 DNA follows: TGTGCCAGTACCAGGGACAGGGGTTATGGCTACACCTTC.

The table lists this clone with many counts. This sample includes further DNA sequences coding for the same CDR3. The chain is built from TRBV6-1 and TRBJ1-1; 7 bases align to TRBD1. This CDR3 has 16 amino acids. Germline V CDR1 and CDR2: MNHNS, SASEGT. V shed 6 bases, J shed 4 bases, and the junction held 14 bases outside the gene matches. Here the CDR3 reads CASRPTPGGPVTEAFF. The CDR3, as DNA: TGTGCCAGCAGACCAACGCCAGGGGGGCCGGTCACTGAAGCTTTCTTT.

This clone was observed once. The chain links TRBV9 to TRBJ1-3; D gene ambiguous. CDR3 length equals 16 residues. Trimming pared 0 bases from V and 3 bases from J, leaving 13 bases between. Germline CDR1 reads SGDLS; CDR2 reads YYNGEE. The DNA of the CDR3 is TGTGCCAGCAGCGTAGAAAATGGGTCCAATGGAAACACCATATATTTT. It encodes CASSVENGSNGNTIYF. The variable domain in full, with the rest retrieved from reference TRBV9 and TRBJ1-3, is DSGVTQTPKHLITATGQRVTLRCSPRSGDLSVYWYQQSLDQGLQFLIQYYNGEERAKGNILERFSAQQFPDLHSELNLSSLELGDSALYFCASSVENGSNGNTIYFGEGSWLTVV.